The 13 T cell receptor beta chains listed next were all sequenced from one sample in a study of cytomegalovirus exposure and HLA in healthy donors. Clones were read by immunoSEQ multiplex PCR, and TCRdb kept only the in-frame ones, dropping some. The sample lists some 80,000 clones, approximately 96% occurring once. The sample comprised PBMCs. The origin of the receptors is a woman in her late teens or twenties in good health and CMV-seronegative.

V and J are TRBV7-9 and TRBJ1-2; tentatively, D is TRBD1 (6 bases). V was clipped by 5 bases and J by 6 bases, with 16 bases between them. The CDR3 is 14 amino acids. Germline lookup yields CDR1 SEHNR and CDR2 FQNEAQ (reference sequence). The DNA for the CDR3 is TGTGCCAGCAGCCCCGGATGGGGGCTCGATGGCTACACCTTC. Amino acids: CASSPGWGLDGYTF. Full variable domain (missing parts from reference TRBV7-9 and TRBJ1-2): DTGVSQNPRHKITKRGQNVTFRCDPISEHNRLYWYRQTLGQGPEFLTYFQNEAQLEKSRLLSDRFSAERPKGSFSTLEIQRTEQGDSAMYLCASSPGWGLDGYTFGSGTRLTVV.

The CDR3 reads CASSTLAGGDDEQFF. The CDR3 DNA reads as TGTGCCAGCAGCACACTAGCGGGAGGGGACGATGAGCAGTTCTTC. The rearrangement uses TRBV4-2 and TRBJ2-1; 13 nucleotides agree with TRBD2. The V gene's germline CDR1 is LGHNA and CDR2 YNFKEQ. Germline trimming cut 5 bases from V and 8 bases from J; bases unmatched to any gene: 6. This CDR3 has 15 amino acids.

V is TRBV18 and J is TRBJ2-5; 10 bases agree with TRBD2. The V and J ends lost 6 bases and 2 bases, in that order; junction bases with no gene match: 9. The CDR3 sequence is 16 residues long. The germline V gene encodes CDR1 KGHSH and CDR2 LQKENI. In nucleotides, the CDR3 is TGTGCCAGCTCCCCCTCTAGCGGGAGAAATCAAGAGACCCAGTACTTC. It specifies CASSPSSGRNQETQYF.

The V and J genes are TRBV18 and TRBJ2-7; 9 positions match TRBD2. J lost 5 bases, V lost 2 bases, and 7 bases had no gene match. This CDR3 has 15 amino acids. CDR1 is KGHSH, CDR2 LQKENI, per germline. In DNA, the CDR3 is TGTGCCAGCTCACCAGTAGCGGGAGAGGCCCACGAGCAGTACTTC. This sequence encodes CASSPVAGEAHEQYF.

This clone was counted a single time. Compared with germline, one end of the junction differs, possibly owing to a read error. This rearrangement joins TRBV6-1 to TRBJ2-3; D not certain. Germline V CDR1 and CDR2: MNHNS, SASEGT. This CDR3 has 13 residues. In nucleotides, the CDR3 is TGTGCCAGCAGCGAAGCCGGCACAGATACGCAGTATTTT. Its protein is CASSEAGTDTQYF.

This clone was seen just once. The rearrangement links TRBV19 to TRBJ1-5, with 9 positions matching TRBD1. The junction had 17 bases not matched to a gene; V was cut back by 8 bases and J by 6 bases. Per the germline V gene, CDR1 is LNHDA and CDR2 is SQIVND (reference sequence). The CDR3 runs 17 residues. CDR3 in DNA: TGTGCCAGTGTGTCTACAGGGGGCGTCCGGTTACTTCAGCCCCAGCATTTT. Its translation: CASVSTGGVRLLQPQHF.

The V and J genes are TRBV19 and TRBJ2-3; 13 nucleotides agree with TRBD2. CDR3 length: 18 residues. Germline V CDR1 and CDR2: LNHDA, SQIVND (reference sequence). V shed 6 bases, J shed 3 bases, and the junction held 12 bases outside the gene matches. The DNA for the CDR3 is TGTGCCAGTAGCTATGTCCCCACTAGCGGGAGGGCGACAGATACGCAGTATTTT. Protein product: CASSYVPTSGRATDTQYF.

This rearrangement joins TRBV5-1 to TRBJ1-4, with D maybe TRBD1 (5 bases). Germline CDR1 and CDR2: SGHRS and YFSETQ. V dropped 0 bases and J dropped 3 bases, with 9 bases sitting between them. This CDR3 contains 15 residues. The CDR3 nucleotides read TGCGCCAGCAGCTTGGAGGACACTTCTAATGAAAAACTGTTTTTT. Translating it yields CASSLEDTSNEKLFF.

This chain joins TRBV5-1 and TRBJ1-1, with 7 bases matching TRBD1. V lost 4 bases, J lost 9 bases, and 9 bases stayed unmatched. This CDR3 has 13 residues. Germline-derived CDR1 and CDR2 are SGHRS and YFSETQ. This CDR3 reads CASSVGGRGKAFF. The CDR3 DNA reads TGCGCCAGCAGCGTGGGGGGCAGGGGGAAAGCTTTCTTT.

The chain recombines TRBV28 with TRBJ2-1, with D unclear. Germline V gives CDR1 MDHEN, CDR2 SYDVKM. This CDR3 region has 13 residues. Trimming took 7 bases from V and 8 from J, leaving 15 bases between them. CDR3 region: CASTSIGGHEQFF. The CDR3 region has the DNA TGTGCCAGCACCTCAATTGGTGGGCATGAGCAGTTCTTC.

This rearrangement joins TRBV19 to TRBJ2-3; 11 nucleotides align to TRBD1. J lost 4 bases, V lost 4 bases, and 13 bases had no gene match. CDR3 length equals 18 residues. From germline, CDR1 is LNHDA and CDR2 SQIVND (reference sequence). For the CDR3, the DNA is TGTGCCAGTAGTAATCCTCCTGGACAGGGGGCAAGGTCAGATACGCAGTATTTT. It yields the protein CASSNPPGQGARSDTQYF. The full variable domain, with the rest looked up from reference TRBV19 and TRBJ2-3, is DGGITQSPKYLFRKEGQNVTLSCEQNLNHDAMYWYRQDPGQGLRLIYYSQIVNDFQKGDIAEGYSVSREKKESFPLTVTSAQKNPTAFYLCASSNPPGQGARSDTQYFGPGTRLTVL.

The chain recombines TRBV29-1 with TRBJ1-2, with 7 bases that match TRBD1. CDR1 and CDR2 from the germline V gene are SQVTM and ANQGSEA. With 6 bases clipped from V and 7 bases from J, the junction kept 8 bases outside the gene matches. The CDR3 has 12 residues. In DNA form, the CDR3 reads TGCAGCGTCGGCGACAGGGTGTTTGGCTACACCTTC. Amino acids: CSVGDRVFGYTF.

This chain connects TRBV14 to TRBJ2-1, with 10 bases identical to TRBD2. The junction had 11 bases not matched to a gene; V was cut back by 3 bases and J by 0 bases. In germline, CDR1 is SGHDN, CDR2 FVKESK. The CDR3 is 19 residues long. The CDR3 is CASSQVGTSVSSSYNEQFF. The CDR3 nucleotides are TGTGCCAGCAGCCAGGTCGGGACTAGCGTCTCGAGCTCCTACAATGAGCAGTTCTTC.